These 13 T cell receptor beta chains originate from one sample sequenced in a study of control samples from healthy donors and cancer patients. Assay used: immunoSEQ multiplex PCR; TCRdb lists only in-frame clones, some missing. The sample shows about 92,000 clones, approximately 78% of them seen only once. The sample comprised blood. These receptors were collected from a woman between 55 and 75 years old in good health.

The chain joins TRBV5-1 to TRBJ2-1; perhaps D is TRBD1 or TRBD2 (5 bases each). The V gene lost 4 bases and the J gene lost 7 bases, with 12 bases spanning the gap. This CDR3 comprises 13 residues. Per germline, CDR1 SGHRS and CDR2 YFSETQ. The CDR3: CASSTPEGNEQFF. CDR3 nucleotides: TGCGCCAGCAGCACGCCCGAGGGGAATGAGCAGTTCTTC.

This chain joins TRBV7-6 and TRBJ1-5, with D hard to call. V gave up 1 base and J gave up 0 bases, with 13 bases separating them. Per germline, CDR1 SGHVS and CDR2 FNYEAQ. The CDR3 covers 17 residues. In DNA, the CDR3 is TGTGCCAGCAGCTTAGAGGGATCTTTTTATAGCAATCAGCCCCAGCATTTT. Encoded protein: CASSLEGSFYSNQPQHF.

This rearrangement joins TRBV5-1 to TRBJ2-7; D not resolved. From germline, CDR1 is SGHRS and CDR2 YFSETQ. The CDR3 contains 13 residues. The V end was cut by 0 bases, the J end by 1 base, with 5 bases between. This CDR3 reads CASSLGQSYEQYF. In DNA, the CDR3 is TGCGCCAGCAGCTTGGGCCAGTCCTACGAGCAGTACTTC. The variable domain in full, completed from reference TRBV5-1 and TRBJ2-7, reads KAGVTQTPRYLIKTRGQQVTLSCSPISGHRSVSWYQQTPGQGLQFLFEYFSETQRNKGNFPGRFSGRQFSNSRSEMNVSTLELGDSALYLCASSLGQSYEQYFGPGTRLTVT.

There are a few counts of this clone. J is TRBJ2-5 and V is TRBV18; D unresolved. This CDR3 comprises 11 residues. Germline loops: CDR1 KGHSH, CDR2 LQKENI. Trimming took 4 bases from V and 3 from J, leaving 3 bases between them. CDR3 nucleotide sequence: TGTGCCAGCTCACACGAAGAGACCCAGTACTTC. Its translation: CASSHEETQYF.

A remark on this clone: In the same sample, other DNA sequences code for this CDR3. The chain links TRBV19 to TRBJ1-5, with D perhaps matching TRBD1 (6 bases). The CDR3 has 15 residues. V dropped 3 bases and J dropped 4 bases, with 13 bases sitting between them. CDR1 and CDR2 from the germline V gene are LNHDA and SQIVND (reference sequence). Written as DNA, the CDR3 is TGTGCCAGTAGTATCGGCACAGGGAGTAATCAGCCCCAGCATTTT. It is translated as CASSIGTGSNQPQHF.

V and J are TRBV6-1 and TRBJ1-3, with D unclear. In germline, CDR1 is MNHNS, CDR2 SASEGT. With 0 bases removed from V and 1 base from J, the gap between germline ends came to 7 bases. The CDR3 is 15 residues long. CDR3 in DNA: TGTGCCAGCAGTGAAGCGTTGGGTTCTGGAAACACCATATATTTT. It specifies CASSEALGSGNTIYF.

The rearrangement links TRBV6-1 to TRBJ2-7; D not resolved. The CDR3 is 16 amino acids. Trimming shortened V by 0 bases and J by 2 bases, and 14 bases separated the two germline ends. CDR1 and CDR2 from the germline V gene are MNHNS and SASEGT. The CDR3 protein is CASSEAQSVRAYEQYF. Here the CDR3 DNA reads TGTGCCAGCAGTGAAGCCCAGTCCGTTAGGGCCTACGAGCAGTACTTC.

The J gene is TRBJ2-5, the V gene TRBV6-5; the match to TRBD1 covers 8 bases. CDR3 length equals 14 residues. Germline V CDR1 and CDR2: MNHEY, SVGAGI. The V segment lost 6 bases and the J segment 4 bases; nucleotides outside the gene matches: 7. In nucleotides, the CDR3 is TGTGCCAGCAGCCAAAGACAGGGGCCAGAGACCCAGTACTTC. Encoded protein: CASSQRQGPETQYF.

This clone was seen only once. V gene TRBV11-2 combines with J gene TRBJ2-5; D is ambiguous. This CDR3 region has 12 residues. Germline V gives CDR1 SGHAT, CDR2 FQNNGV. Trimming pared 1 base from V and 5 bases from J, leaving 5 bases between. CDR3 residues: CASSLGTETQYF. In nucleotides, the CDR3 is TGTGCCAGCAGCTTAGGGACGGAGACCCAGTACTTC.

The rearrangement uses TRBV29-1 and TRBJ2-1, with 12 bases aligning to TRBD2. The germline gives CDR1 SQVTM, CDR2 ANQGSEA. The CDR3 has 17 amino acids. The ends lost 8 bases at V and 4 bases at J; junction bases unmatched: 15. As DNA, the CDR3 is TGCAGCCCGATCGGACTAGCGGGAACGATGGCTTACAATGAGCAGTTCTTC. This translates into CSPIGLAGTMAYNEQFF.

A few counts support this clone. The chain recombines TRBV6-5 with TRBJ1-2, with 9 positions matching TRBD1. Germline-derived CDR1 and CDR2 are MNHEY and SVGAGI. Trimming removed 4 bases from V and 7 bases from J; junction bases left unmatched: 1. The length of the CDR3 is 12 residues. The CDR3 here is CASSWTGAGYTF. As DNA, the CDR3 is TGTGCCAGCAGTTGGACAGGGGCTGGCTACACCTTC.

The chain recombines TRBV19 with TRBJ2-5; possible D gene TRBD2, 6 bases. Germline V lookup: CDR1 LNHDA, CDR2 SQIVND (reference sequence). The CDR3 is 15 amino acids. V lost 6 bases and J 5 bases, leaving 19 bases between the germline ends. The CDR3, as DNA: TGTGCCAGTAGCTCTCAGGGAGGACCCGGGGAGACCCAGTACTTC. Translation: CASSSQGGPGETQYF. Complete variable domain (other parts from reference TRBV19 and TRBJ2-5): DGGITQSPKYLFRKEGQNVTLSCEQNLNHDAMYWYRQDPGQGLRLIYYSQIVNDFQKGDIAEGYSVSREKKESFPLTVTSAQKNPTAFYLCASSSQGGPGETQYFGPGTRLLVL.

This chain links TRBV10-2 with TRBJ1-5, with D uncertain. CDR1 is WSHSY, CDR2 SAAADI, per germline. V lost 0 bases, J lost 0 bases, and 3 bases lay in between. The CDR3 covers 14 residues. CDR3 DNA sequence: TGCGCCAGCAGTGAGTCCCATAGCAATCAGCCCCAGCATTTT. It encodes CASSESHSNQPQHF.